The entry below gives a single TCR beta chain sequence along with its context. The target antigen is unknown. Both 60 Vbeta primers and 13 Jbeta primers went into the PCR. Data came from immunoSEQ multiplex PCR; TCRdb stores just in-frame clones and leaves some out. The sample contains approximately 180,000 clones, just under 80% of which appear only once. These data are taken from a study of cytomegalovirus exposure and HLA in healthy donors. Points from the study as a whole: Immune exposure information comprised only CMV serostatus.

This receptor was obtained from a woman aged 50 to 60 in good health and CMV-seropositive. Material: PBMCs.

The CDR3 nucleotides read TGTGCCAGCAGCAATTTAGGACAGTTGTTGCCGGAGGCTTTCTTT. Amino acid sequence: CASSNLGQLLPEAFF. The V call is TRBV21-1, the J call TRBJ1-1; the DNA was not compared with TRBD1, the D call given in the table. TRBV21-1 counts as a pseudogene. CDR3 size: 15 residues.